This T cell receptor (beta chain) emerged from a study of tumor-infiltrating lymphocytes in primary liver carcinoma. The wider study: All patients had surgically resected primary liver carcinoma. The study obtained roughly 3.5 to 7.13 million productive TCRbeta reads per sample, similar across tissue types.

TCR beta cDNA was made from roughly 500 ng total RNA with a constant-region primer. What produced the TCR beta libraries was three nested multiplex PCR rounds using slightly modified ARM-PCR. With TRBV1-TRBV30 forward primers and a C-beta reverse primer, the first two PCR rounds were run for approximately 10 cycles each. Each CDR3 protein gets one entry after TCRdb re-called the multiplex PCR reads with MiXCR. The sample holds about 350,000 distinct CDR3 sequences; about 61% are singletons and the top ten take 6.5%. Many counts were recorded for this clonotype. Germline DNA was also extracted, with blood RNA taken from unsorted whole blood. V was pared by 6 bases and J by 3 bases, with 19 bases between. The CDR3 length is 16 residues. In germline, CDR1 is MNHEY, CDR2 SVGAGI.

The V call is TRBV6-5, the J call TRBJ2-3; TRBD1 or TRBD2 may be the D gene (5 bases each). This TCR was sampled from a man aged 35 to 55 with primary liver carcinoma and hepatitis B virus infection. Input material: peripheral blood. CDR3 residues: CASSPRGWGSTDTQYF. Written as DNA, the CDR3 is TGTGCCAGCAGCCCGAGGGGATGGGGGTCGACAGATACGCAGTATTTT.